A selection of T cell receptor beta chains follows, all from one sample in a study of human T cells and chemical hapten exposure. In TCRdb, the RACE reads were re-called with MiXCR into one record per CDR3 protein. The sample gives some 150,000 distinct CDR3 sequences, over 9.5% of which show up once; around 1.4% is in the top ten. Here the sequenced sample was whole blood, taken in connection with sensitization to the hapten diphenylcyclopropenone (DPC). The receptor set was obtained from a woman between 50 and 59 years old with alopecia areata. Some clones in this sample may be carry-over from other donors' samples. CDR3s include the opening cysteine and the closing phenylalanine or tryptophan. The order of the fields is J gene, D gene, V gene, clone size, CDR3 DNA, CDR3 protein. D genes are given only for firm matches. Size tells how often a clone was seen (once, few, many) or the class of an expanded clone, and some rows leave it out.

>TRBJ2-5|.|TRBV29-1|.
TGCAGCGTATCACCGACAGGTCAAGAGACCCAGTACTTC
CSVSPTGQETQYF
>TRBJ1-6|.|TRBV10-2|few
TGCGCCAGCAGCGCGGATCTTTATTCACCCCTCCACTTT
CASSADLYSPLHF
>TRBJ2-1|TRBD2|TRBV6-6|few
TGTGCCAGCAGTTACGGCCTAGCGGTCTACAATGAGCAGTTCTTC
CASSYGLAVYNEQFF
>TRBJ2-1|TRBD2|TRBV5-1|.
TGCGCCAGCAGCTTGGGGACTAGCGCGTCACAGGAGCAGTTCTTC
CASSLGTSASQEQFF
>TRBJ2-7|TRBD2|TRBV14|.
TGTGCCAGCAGCTTAACTAGCGAGACCTACGAGCAGTACTTC
CASSLTSETYEQYF
>TRBJ2-7|.|TRBV29-1|few
TGCAGCGTGGGGACGGGGTACGAGCAGTACTTC
CSVGTGYEQYF
>TRBJ2-3|.|TRBV20-1|.
TGCAGTGCTAGTAAGGGGGGCGACACAGATACGCAGTATTTT
CSASKGGDTDTQYF
>TRBJ2-4|TRBD1|TRBV19|many
TGTGCCAGTAGTTGGACAGGGATAGCCAAAAACATTCAGTACTTC
CASSWTGIAKNIQYF
>TRBJ1-3|.|TRBV20-1|.
TGCAGTGGAGGAAACGGGAACTCTGGAAACACCATATATTTT
CSGGNGNSGNTIYF
>TRBJ2-5|.|TRBV24-1|few
TGTGCCACCAGTGATAGTAGGACACCTCAAGAGACCCAGTACTTC
CATSDSRTPQETQYF
>TRBJ1-1|.|TRBV24-1|.
TGTGCCACCAGTGATTTGCACTCGACTGAAGCTTTCTTT
CATSDLHSTEAFF
>TRBJ2-3|TRBD2|TRBV29-1|.
TGCAGCGCTGGGACTAGCGGGAGTTCAGATACGCAGTATTTT
CSAGTSGSSDTQYF
>TRBJ1-5|.|TRBV12-2|few
TGTGCAAGTCGCTTAGTGGGGGGACACGGCAAGGAGCCCCAGCATTTT
CASRLVGGHGKEPQHF
>TRBJ1-4|.|TRBV20-1|.
TGCAGTGCTAGACGGACGGAACAACTGTTTTTT
CSARRTEQLFF
>TRBJ1-2|.|TRBV19|.
TGTGCCAGTACCCCAGGGGACAAACGGACAGCTAACTATGGCTACACCTTC
CASTPGDKRTANYGYTF
>TRBJ1-6|.|TRBV7-2|.
TGTGCCAGCAGCCCACGACAAGGAACCTATAATTCACCCCTCCACTTT
CASSPRQGTYNSPLHF
>TRBJ1-2|TRBD1|TRBV29-1|few
TGCAGCGTTCCCGGACAGGGAAGTTCTAGTGGCTACACCTTC
CSVPGQGSSSGYTF
>TRBJ1-2|.|TRBV5-4|many
TGTGCCAGCAGCTTGGGCAGCACTAACTATGGCTACACCTTC
CASSLGSTNYGYTF
>TRBJ1-1|TRBD1|TRBV7-2|many
TGTGCCAGCAGCCGGAACAGGGGGGTCACTGAAGCTTTCTTT
CASSRNRGVTEAFF
>TRBJ1-5|.|TRBV20-1|few
TGCAGTGCTAGTCAGCGGTCGGGAGCCCAGCATTTT
CSASQRSGAQHF
>TRBJ2-6|.|TRBV7-3|many
TGTGCCAGCAGCTTAACGGGCCCTCCTGGGGCCAACGTCCTGACTTTC
CASSLTGPPGANVLTF
>TRBJ1-4|.|TRBV4-1|many
TGCGCCAGCAGCCAAGCAGCTGGGAGTTCTAATGAAAAACTGTTTTTT
CASSQAAGSSNEKLFF
>TRBJ1-1|.|TRBV18|.
TGTGCCAGCTCACCACCGGGGAGGACTGGGATGAACACTGAAGCTTTCTTT
CASSPPGRTGMNTEAFF
>TRBJ2-5|.|TRBV5-1|.
TGCGCCAGCAGCGCTTCTGCTAAAGCCGGGGAGACCCAGTACTTC
CASSASAKAGETQYF
>TRBJ2-1|.|TRBV6-6|many
TGTGCCAGCAGTTATGGCCCCGGTTGGATCTACAATGAGCAGTTCTTC
CASSYGPGWIYNEQFF
>TRBJ2-4|TRBD1|TRBV10-2|.
TGCGCCAGCAGTGATTACCGCGCAGGGGGCGACCTCAAAAACATTCAGTACTTC
CASSDYRAGGDLKNIQYF
>TRBJ2-2|.|TRBV18|many
TGTGCCAGCTCACCACCCGGGGCGAGGACCGGGGAGCTGTTTTTT
CASSPPGARTGELFF
>TRBJ2-2|.|TRBV19|many
TGTGCCAGTAGTATCCAGGGGAACACCGGGGAGCTGTTTTTT
CASSIQGNTGELFF
>TRBJ2-1|.|TRBV2|.
TGTGCCACCAAACAGGATCCCTACAATGAGCAGTTCTTC
CATKQDPYNEQFF
>TRBJ1-2|.|TRBV29-1|.
TGCAGCGTTGAATCCAGACTAACCTATGGCTACACCTTC
CSVESRLTYGYTF
>TRBJ2-7|.|TRBV3-1|.
TGTGCCAGCAGCCAAGATCCACTATATTACGAGCAGTACTTC
CASSQDPLYYEQYF
>TRBJ1-6|TRBD1|TRBV28|.
TGTGCCAGCAGACGGACAGGGGTTTCACCCCTCCACTTT
CASRRTGVSPLHF
>TRBJ2-5|.|TRBV12-3/TRBV12-4|.
TGTGCCAGCAGTTCCGGGACCCCAGAGACCCAGTACTTC
CASSSGTPETQYF
>TRBJ1-2|.|TRBV24-1|.
TGTGCCACCAGTGACGCGGACGGCCGGTGGTCTGGCTACACCTTC
CATSDADGRWSGYTF
>TRBJ2-7|TRBD2|TRBV7-8|few
TGTGCCAGCAGCTGGTTCCAGCGGGGGTACGAGCAGTACTTC
CASSWFQRGYEQYF
>TRBJ1-4|.|TRBV7-8|.
TGTGCCAGCAGCTTGGCGTTTGGGGGAAAACTGTTTTTT
CASSLAFGGKLFF
>TRBJ1-5|.|TRBV29-1|few
TGCAGCGTTGTGGAGGGCAATCAGCCCCAGCATTTT
CSVVEGNQPQHF
>TRBJ2-3|.|TRBV6-1|.
TGTGCCAGCGGGCGGGGTCCCCCAGATACGCAGTATTTT
CASGRGPPDTQYF
>TRBJ1-1|.|TRBV30|many
TGTGCCTGGAGTGTTGACGTGAACACTGAAGCTTTCTTT
CAWSVDVNTEAFF
>TRBJ1-5|.|TRBV27|many
TGTGCCAGCAGTATCCCGGGAGCAGTAAGCAATCAGCCCCAGCATTTT
CASSIPGAVSNQPQHF
>TRBJ2-7|TRBD2|TRBV14|many
TGTGCCAGCAGCCAAGACCGGGAGGGCGAGCAGTACTTC
CASSQDREGEQYF
>TRBJ1-2|.|TRBV12-3/TRBV12-4|few
TGTGCCAGCAGTCCCCCCGCAGGGGCGACGTTTGGCTACACCTTC
CASSPPAGATFGYTF
>TRBJ1-5|TRBD1|TRBV24-1|many
TGTGCCACCAGTGGGGACAGGGGGCACCAGCCCCAGCATTTT
CATSGDRGHQPQHF
>TRBJ2-7|.|TRBV27|many
TGTGCCAGCAGTTTATCACCATCCCCAGGGGCCTCCTACGAGCAGTACTTC
CASSLSPSPGASYEQYF
>TRBJ2-5|.|TRBV12-3/TRBV12-4|few
TGTGCCAGCAGTCTCGACAGGGCCGGGGGGGAGACCCAGTACTTC
CASSLDRAGGETQYF
>TRBJ1-4|TRBD1|TRBV4-3|many
TGCGCCAGCAGCCAAGGAACAGGGGGTAATGAAAAACTGTTTTTT
CASSQGTGGNEKLFF
>TRBJ2-2|.|TRBV29-1|few
TGCAGCGTTGAAGACAGGACAACGAACACCGGGGAGCTGTTTTTT
CSVEDRTTNTGELFF
>TRBJ1-2|.|TRBV7-2|.
TGTGCCAGCAGCTTAGCGCCAGCAAGCCCTACTGGCTACACCTTC
CASSLAPASPTGYTF
>TRBJ2-1|.|TRBV7-9|.
TGTGCCAGCAGCCACGAGGAACGGGAGTGGTTCTTC
CASSHEEREWFF
>TRBJ2-2|.|TRBV7-3|.
TGTGCCAGCAGCTTAGGGCCCCAGGACATCAACACCGGGGAGCTGTTTTTT
CASSLGPQDINTGELFF
>TRBJ1-2|.|TRBV28|few
TGTGCCAGCAGTTTCCGGGGGGCAGGGACATATGGCTACACCTTC
CASSFRGAGTYGYTF
>TRBJ2-3|TRBD2|TRBV7-6|.
TGTGCCAGCAGCCCTACCCGGACTAGCGGGAACACAGATACGCAGTATTTT
CASSPTRTSGNTDTQYF
>TRBJ2-1|TRBD2|TRBV27|few
TGTGCCAGCAGTTCTTCTTTGGGAGGGCTGTTCTTC
CASSSSLGGLFF